Each of the 25 T cell receptor beta chains below was sequenced from the same sample in a study of molecular identifiers for immune sequencing clone quantification. TCRdb ran MiXCR on the PCR reads and lists one entry per CDR3 protein. The sample includes under 650,000 distinct CDR3 sequences, just under 20% of them seen just once. Source material: naive CD8+ T cells from blood, with Jurkat cell RNA spiked in. The subset: FACS-sorted CD8+CD4-CCR7+CD45RA+ naive T cells. All receptors come from a human donor in good health. Some libraries in this study had Jurkat cell RNA spiked in.

The sample holds many counts of this clonotype. The chain has TRBV4-3 and TRBJ1-2; 7 nucleotides align to TRBD1. The trim removed 3 bases at V and 4 bases at J, leaving 8 bases unmatched. The CDR3 spans 15 residues. The germline V gene has CDR1 LGHNA and CDR2 YSLEER. CDR3 in amino acids: CASSHRAGGVYGYTF. As DNA, the CDR3 is TGCGCCAGCAGCCACCGGGCAGGGGGTGTCTATGGCTACACCTTC.

This rearrangement joins TRBV19 to TRBJ2-2, with a weak D call TRBD1 (6 bases). Trimming cost V 2 bases and J 7 bases, with 11 bases left between them. CDR1 and CDR2 from the germline V gene are LNHDA and SQIVND (reference sequence). CDR3 size: 14 residues. The chain's CDR3 is CASSISGVGGELFF. CDR3 in DNA: TGTGCCAGTAGTATATCAGGGGTTGGCGGGGAGCTGTTTTTT.

This clonotype was detected many times. The CDR3 bases are TGTGCCTGGGGGGACAGCTATGGCTACACCTTC. Amino acid sequence: CAWGDSYGYTF. The J gene is TRBJ1-2, the V gene TRBV30; 7 bases match TRBD1. After removal of 5 bases from V and 4 bases from J, the junction contained 1 base not matched to a gene. This CDR3 region has 11 residues. Germline V lookup: CDR1 GTSNPN, CDR2 SVGIG (reference sequence).

This clonotype was found many times. V gene TRBV6-2 or TRBV6-3 combines with J gene TRBJ1-1; D remains ambiguous. Trimming removed 2 bases at V and 4 bases at J, with 17 bases between. Germline loops: CDR1 MNHEY, CDR2 SVGEGT. The CDR3 spans 16 residues. Here the CDR3 DNA reads TGTGCCAGCAGTTACCACCGGACCCTGCCGAGCACTGAAGCTTTCTTT. Its translation: CASSYHRTLPSTEAFF.

Remarks on this clonotype: A read error may account for a junction end that differs from germline. This rearrangement joins TRBV7-9 to TRBJ2-7, with 8 bases aligning to TRBD1. The germline CDR1 and CDR2 sequences are SEHNR and FQNEAQ (reference sequence). This CDR3 contains 14 residues. CDR3 region: CASSPRTGTYKQYF. The CDR3 bases are TGTGCCAGCAGCCCACGGACAGGGACCTACAAGCAGTACTTC.

This clonotype occurred many times. The chain combines TRBV6-6 with TRBJ1-1; no clear D gene. The CDR3 covers 14 residues. The germline V gene encodes CDR1 MNHNY and CDR2 SVGAGI (reference sequence). V was pared by 2 bases and J by 4 bases, with 11 bases between. The chain's CDR3 is CASSYEFRGTEAFF. DNA for the CDR3: TGTGCCAGCAGTTACGAGTTCCGGGGCACTGAAGCTTTCTTT.

This clonotype was observed at least ten times. V gene TRBV7-9 combines with J gene TRBJ1-5, with 7 bases matching TRBD1. Per germline, CDR1 SEHNR and CDR2 FQNEAQ (reference sequence). The CDR3 is 15 residues long. V lost 6 bases, J lost 1 base, and 6 bases stayed unmatched. The CDR3 sequence: CASSSTGASNQPQHF. The CDR3, as DNA: TGTGCCAGCAGTTCCACAGGGGCCAGCAATCAGCCCCAGCATTTT.

This clonotype was found a few times. The rearrangement joins TRBV9 to TRBJ2-3; 13 nucleotides line up with TRBD2. This CDR3 is built from 18 residues. In germline, CDR1 is SGDLS, CDR2 YYNGEE. Germline trimming cut 0 bases from V and 4 bases from J; bases unmatched to any gene: 8. CDR3 coding DNA: TGTGCCAGCAGCGTAGCCCCGGGACTAGCGGGATGGGCAGATACGCAGTATTTT. Its translation is CASSVAPGLAGWADTQYF.

This clonotype has more than one count but fewer than ten. V and J are TRBV15 and TRBJ2-5, with TRBD2 identical over 7 bases. Trimming at V came to 3 bases and at J to 5 bases, leaving 9 bases not matched to a gene. The CDR3 totals 15 residues. Germline V gene data show CDR1 as LNHNV and CDR2 as YYDKDF (reference sequence). The CDR3 DNA sequence: TGTGCCACCAGCAGGGGGGGGACCCCGCCCGAGACCCAGTACTTC. As protein: CATSRGGTPPETQYF.

This clonotype appeared a single time. A much larger clone differs by one base, so this may be a read error. The chain couples TRBV5-6 to TRBJ2-1; no clear D gene. Germline V gives CDR1 SGHDT, CDR2 YYEEEE. The CDR3 has 12 residues. The CDR3 DNA follows: TGTGCCAGCGGCCCCCCCTACGATGAGCAGTTCTTC. The encoded protein is CASGPPYDEQFF. Together with reference TRBV5-6 and TRBJ2-1, the CDR3 gives the full variable domain: DAGVTQSPTHLIKTRGQQVTLRCSPKSGHDTVSWYQQALGQGPQFIFQYYEEEERQRGNFPDRFSGHQFPNYSSELNVNALLLGDSALYLCASGPPYDEQFFGPGTRLTVL.

This sequence joins TRBV10-3 and TRBJ2-1; possible D gene TRBD2, 5 bases. The CDR3 sequence is 14 residues long. Looked up from germline, CDR1 is ENHRY and CDR2 is SYGVKD. V lost 2 bases and J lost 0, with 5 bases in between. CDR3 protein: CAISERGSYNEQFF. The CDR3 DNA follows: TGTGCCATCAGTGAGCGGGGCTCCTACAATGAGCAGTTCTTC.

This clonotype was picked up many times. This rearrangement joins TRBV11-2 to TRBJ1-6; no definite D call. The CDR3 has 15 amino acids. CDR1 is SGHAT and CDR2 is FQNNGV in the germline V gene. With 0 bases removed from V and 4 bases from J, the gap between germline ends came to 7 bases. CDR3 residues: CASSLEVLYNSPLHF. The CDR3 DNA reads TGTGCCAGCAGCTTAGAGGTTTTATATAATTCACCCCTCCACTTT.

In its sample, this clonotype was seen a few times. A single base separates this from a much larger clone, so it may be a read error. The V and J genes are TRBV9 and TRBJ2-5, with D perhaps given as TRBD1 or TRBD2 (6 bases each). V lost 4 bases, J lost 9 bases, and 19 bases lay in between. CDR1 is SGDLS and CDR2 is YYNGEE in the germline V gene. The CDR3 covers 14 residues. In DNA, the CDR3 is TGTGCCAGCAGCCCAGCATGGGGGGCCGGGGCCCAGTACTTC. Translating it yields CASSPAWGAGAQYF.

Details on this clonotype: Its ends do not fully match the called genes, so a read error is possible. CDR3 in amino acids: CASRRPGTGDTGELFF. The CDR3 nucleotides are TGTGCCAGCAGGAGACCCGGGACAGGGGACACCGGGGAGTTGTTTTTT. The chain joins TRBV6-1 to TRBJ2-2; TRBD1 aligns across 10 bases. There are 16 residues in the CDR3. The germline V gene encodes CDR1 MNHNS and CDR2 SASEGT.

This clonotype was recorded at least ten times. The chain links TRBV20-1 to TRBJ2-3; 12 positions agree with TRBD2. J gave up 4 bases and V 5 bases, and 10 bases lay outside the gene matches. CDR3 length: 16 amino acids. CDR1 is DFQATT and CDR2 is SNEGSKA in the germline V gene (reference sequence). CDR3 amino acids: CSASTEASGGADTQYF. The CDR3 bases are TGCAGTGCTTCAACCGAAGCTAGCGGGGGGGCAGATACGCAGTATTTT.

This clonotype has at least ten counts. The rearrangement links TRBV6-2 or TRBV6-3 to TRBJ1-1; 11 nucleotides agree with TRBD1. V lost 8 bases and J lost 11; bases outside the gene matches: 13. CDR3 size: 14 residues. CDR1 is MNHEY and CDR2 is SVGEGT in the germline V gene. CDR3 in amino acids: CASETPRDRGDAFF. The CDR3 coding sequence is TGTGCCAGCGAAACCCCCCGGGACAGGGGGGACGCTTTCTTT.

This clonotype occurred once. A much larger clonotype is one base distant, so this may be a read error. As the CDR3 is not closed by the conserved phenylalanine or tryptophan, this likely results from a read error. The chain recombines TRBV7-9 with TRBJ2-7, with a possible D match to TRBD2 (7 bases). V was clipped by 7 bases and J by 3 bases, with 13 bases between them. The CDR3 length is 13 residues. Germline loops: CDR1 SEHNR, CDR2 FQNEAQ (reference sequence). CDR3 residues: CASTAGASYEQYL. Written as DNA, the CDR3 is TGTGCCAGCACTGCGGGGGCGAGCTACGAGCAGTACCTC.

This clonotype came up a few times. The rearrangement joins TRBV15 to TRBJ2-3, with TRBD2 identical over 8 bases. The CDR3 length is 16 residues. CDR1 is LNHNV, CDR2 YYDKDF, per germline (reference sequence). V dropped 5 bases and J dropped 0; count of bases not matched to a gene: 7. The CDR3 DNA is TGTGCCACCAGCTACCACGGCGGGGGGAGCACAGATACGCAGTATTTT. This sequence encodes CATSYHGGGSTDTQYF.

This clonotype was picked up a small number of times. This chain uses TRBV27 with TRBJ2-1, with D unresolved. V lost 3 bases, J lost 3 bases, and 9 bases lay in between. The CDR3 extends over 14 amino acids. CDR1 and CDR2 from the germline V gene are MNHEY and SMNVEV (reference sequence). This chain's CDR3 is CASSLEPLYNEQFF. The CDR3 nucleotides are TGTGCCAGCAGTTTGGAGCCCCTCTACAATGAGCAGTTCTTC.

This clonotype has ten or more counts. The genes are TRBV4-3 and TRBJ2-7; TRBD1 matches at 9 bases. The length of the CDR3 is 16 residues. V lost 1 base, J lost 2 bases, and 6 bases stayed unmatched. Germline V gene sequence: CDR1 LGHNA, CDR2 YSLEER. CDR3 in amino acids: CASSQVTGGSAYEQYF. Here the CDR3 DNA reads TGCGCCAGCAGCCAAGTGACAGGGGGATCGGCCTACGAGCAGTACTTC.

On this clonotype itself: A read error is possible here, since a much larger clone lies one base away. The genes are TRBV12-3 or TRBV12-4 and TRBJ2-1, with TRBD2 matching over 10 bases. V gave up 1 base and J gave up 3 bases; unmatched junction bases: 15. The length of the CDR3 is 20 residues. The CDR3 spells CASSLGISGGLARIYNEQFF. CDR3 coding DNA: TGTGCCAGCAGTTTAGGGATTAGCGGGGGGCTGGCACGGATCTACAATGAGCAGTTCTTC.

This clonotype was counted a few times. The J gene is TRBJ1-6, the V gene TRBV6-4; D ambiguous. The CDR3 sequence is 14 residues long. Germline assignment: CDR1 MRHNA and CDR2 SNTAGT. V gave up 0 bases and J gave up 7 bases, with 7 bases separating them. CDR3 in amino acids: CASSDSDPNSPLHF. The CDR3, as DNA: TGTGCCAGCAGTGACTCGGACCCGAATTCACCCCTCCACTTT.

This sequence joins TRBV6-5 and TRBJ2-3, with D possibly being TRBD2 (7 bases). The germline V and J ends were trimmed by 2 bases and 2 bases, with 11 bases remaining between them. The CDR3 spans 15 residues. Germline V gene data show CDR1 as MNHEY and CDR2 as SVGAGI. Here the CDR3 DNA reads TGTGCCAGCAGTTACGCGGGGGCCCTCACAGATACGCAGTATTTT. It codes for CASSYAGALTDTQYF.

On this clonotype itself: Possible read error: a much larger clone is one base away. The chain has TRBV12-3 or TRBV12-4 and TRBJ1-1, with D possibly TRBD1 on 5 matching bases. The CDR3 extends over 13 amino acids. The CDR3 here is CASKPGGGAEASF. The DNA of the CDR3 is TGTGCCAGCAAACCCGGTGGCGGGGCTGAAGCTTCCTTT.

This clonotype was recorded many times. V is TRBV28 and J is TRBJ2-3, with TRBD2 identical over 9 bases. V gave up 5 bases and J gave up 0 bases; unmatched junction bases: 12. The germline gives CDR1 MDHEN, CDR2 SYDVKM. The CDR3 is made up of 18 amino acids. CDR3 sequence (DNA): TGTGCCAGCAGTCCAAAGGGGGTGACTAGCGGAAGCACAGATACGCAGTATTTT. This sequence encodes CASSPKGVTSGSTDTQYF.